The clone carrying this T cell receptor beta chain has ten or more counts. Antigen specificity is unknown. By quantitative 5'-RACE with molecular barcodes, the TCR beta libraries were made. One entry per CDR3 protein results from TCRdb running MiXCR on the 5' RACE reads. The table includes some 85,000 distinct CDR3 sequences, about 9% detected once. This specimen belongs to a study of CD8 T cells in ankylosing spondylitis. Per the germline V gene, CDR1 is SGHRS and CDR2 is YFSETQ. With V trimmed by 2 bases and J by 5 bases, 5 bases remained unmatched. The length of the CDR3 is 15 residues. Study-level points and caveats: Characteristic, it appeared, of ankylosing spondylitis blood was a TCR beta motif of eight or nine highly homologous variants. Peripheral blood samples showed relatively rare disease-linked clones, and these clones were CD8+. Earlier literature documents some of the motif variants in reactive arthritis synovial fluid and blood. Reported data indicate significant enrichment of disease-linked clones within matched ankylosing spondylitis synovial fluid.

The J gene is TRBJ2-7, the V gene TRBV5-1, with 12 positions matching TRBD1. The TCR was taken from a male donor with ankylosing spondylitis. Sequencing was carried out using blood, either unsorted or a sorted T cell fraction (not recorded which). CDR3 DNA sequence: TGCGCCAGCAGCTTCGGGACAGGGGGCATAAACGAGCAGTACTTC. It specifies CASSFGTGGINEQYF.